These 7 T cell receptor beta chains were sequenced from one sample in a study of blood T cells in healthy people across ages. Next came a second PCR, run for about 6 to 11 cycles, which used a sample-barcoded 5' primer along with a J-beta primer mix. Using its own MiXCR run on the 5' RACE reads, TCRdb lists one record per CDR3 protein. The profile shows about 970,000 distinct CDR3 sequences, around 54% of them singletons. The specimen was blood. The receptors stem from an older woman in good health.

The rearrangement uses TRBV6-2 or TRBV6-3 and TRBJ2-5, with unresolved D. The CDR3 has 13 residues. V dropped 3 bases and J dropped 4 bases, with 9 bases sitting between them. CDR1 is MNHEY and CDR2 is SVGEGT in the germline V gene. The CDR3 DNA reads TGTGCCAGCAGTTATTTTGCCCCAGAGACCCAGTACTTC. Amino acid sequence: CASSYFAPETQYF.

This clonotype was recorded a few times. The J gene is TRBJ2-3, the V gene TRBV7-9; 7 nucleotides align to TRBD1. Germline CDR1 is SEHNR and CDR2 is FQNEAQ (reference sequence). Trimming took 6 bases from V and 5 from J; bases not matched to a gene: 14. The CDR3 covers 16 residues. The CDR3 protein is CASRLDRVGSQDTQYF. The CDR3 DNA sequence: TGTGCCAGCAGGCTCGACAGGGTCGGCTCCCAAGATACGCAGTATTTT.

V gene TRBV7-2 combines with J gene TRBJ2-2; no clear D. The CDR3 contains 15 residues. Deletions cut 4 bases from V and 5 bases from J, with 14 bases between. Germline V CDR1 and CDR2: SGHTA, FQGNSA. The CDR3 DNA reads TGTGCCAGCAGCTATGGAACCTCTGTGACCGGGGAGCTGTTTTTT. This translates into CASSYGTSVTGELFF. Combining the CDR3 with reference TRBV7-2 and TRBJ2-2 gives the whole variable domain GAGVSQSPSNKVTEKGKDVELRCDPISGHTALYWYRQSLGQGLEFLIYFQGNSAPDKSGLPSDRFSAERTGGSVSTLTIQRTQQEDSAVYLCASSYGTSVTGELFFGEGSRLTVL.

The sample holds many counts of this clonotype. The V gene is TRBV7-2, the J gene TRBJ2-1; tentatively, D is TRBD2 (6 bases). The germline gives CDR1 SGHTA, CDR2 FQGNSA. V lost 5 bases and J 10 bases, leaving 15 bases between the germline ends. The CDR3 loop spans 13 amino acids. The CDR3 loop reads CASSPRRAGEQFF. In nucleotides, the CDR3 is TGTGCCAGCAGCCCCAGGAGGGCCGGCGAGCAGTTCTTC.

This clonotype was observed a single time. V and J are TRBV20-1 and TRBJ2-3, with 8 bases identical to TRBD2. Germline loops: CDR1 DFQATT, CDR2 SNEGSKA (reference sequence). The CDR3 is 15 residues long. Trimming took 0 bases from V and 4 from J; bases not matched to a gene: 6. The CDR3 bases are TGCAGTGCTAGAGATGGCGCGGGAGGATCAGATACGCAGTATTTT. Its protein product is CSARDGAGGSDTQYF.

This clonotype was picked up one time. The chain recombines TRBV2 with TRBJ1-1; the D gene is possibly TRBD1 (5 bases). Trimming cost V 10 bases and J 3 bases, with 12 bases left between them. Per the germline V gene, CDR1 is SNHLY and CDR2 is FYNNEI. The CDR3 consists of 12 residues. For the CDR3, the DNA is TGTGCCACCCATGGGGGGTACACTGAAGCTTTCTTT. Translation gives CATHGGYTEAFF. The variable domain in full, with the rest retrieved from reference TRBV2 and TRBJ1-1, is EPEVTQTPSHQVTQMGQEVILRCVPISNHLYFYWYRQILGQKVEFLVSFYNNEISEKSEIFDDQFSVERPDGSNFTLKIRSTKLEDSAMYFCATHGGYTEAFFGQGTRLTVV.

The chain links TRBV27 to TRBJ2-5; maybe TRBD1 (6 bases). The ends were cut back, 0 bases at V and 4 bases at J, with 15 bases in the middle. Germline lookup yields CDR1 MNHEY and CDR2 SMNVEV (reference sequence). CDR3 length equals 16 residues. CDR3 protein: CASSLSPGVGGETQYF. The CDR3 nucleotides read TGTGCCAGCAGTTTATCGCCAGGGGTTGGAGGAGAGACCCAGTACTTC.